One and the same sample provided the 6 T cell receptor beta chains below, sequenced in a study of Graves' ophthalmopathy and Graves' hyperthyroidism (dated by TCRdb to the late 2010s). The data were produced on an Illumina HiSeq 2000. For repertoire sequencing, the TCR beta CDR3 regions were amplified from RNA transcripts. HTBI primers and the Qiagen OneStep RT-PCR kit were used in a first-round RT-PCR, which was followed by a second-round multiplex PCR, size selection and purification. The raw public reads went through TCRdb reprocessing: fastp at Q25, MiXCR clone calling, in-frame beta chains kept. Identical CDR3 protein sequences are pooled into one entry, listed with their most common genes and DNA. The sample profile shows roughly 500,000 distinct CDR3 sequences; over 13% of them were found once. Over 8% of the sample is held by the ten biggest clonotypes. Input material: blood. All receptors derive from a woman aged 25 to 45 with Graves' ophthalmopathy. Donor details come from another sample of the same person, matched by shared clones.

This clonotype came up many times. CDR3 in amino acids: CASSPGTSGQETQYF. In DNA, the CDR3 is TGTGCCAGCAGCCCGGGGACTAGCGGACAAGAGACCCAGTACTTC. The chain combines TRBV7-3 with TRBJ2-5, with TRBD2 matching over 11 bases. The CDR3 contains 15 residues. From germline, CDR1 is SGHTA and CDR2 FQGTGA. V lost 5 bases to trimming and J lost 2 bases; unmatched junction nucleotides: 4.

Details on this clonotype: Here the CDR3 omits its conserved ending phenylalanine or tryptophan, so a read error is the likely source. This chain uses TRBV5-6 with TRBJ1-1; D is ambiguous. This CDR3 contains 14 residues. Germline V gives CDR1 SGHDT, CDR2 YYEEEE. V was cut by 1 base and J by 0 bases, with 7 bases left in between. Written as DNA, the CDR3 is TGTGCCAGCAGCTTGCCCGTTATGAACACTGAAGCTTTCGTT. This codes for CASSLPVMNTEAFV.

This clonotype was seen ten or more times. V usage is TRBV5-1 and J usage is TRBJ2-7; 7 bases fit TRBD1. This CDR3 comprises 14 residues. Germline V gene sequence: CDR1 SGHRS, CDR2 YFSETQ. Trimming cost V 5 bases and J 2 bases; bases outside gene matches: 7. In nucleotides, the CDR3 is TGCGCCAGCAGGACAGGGTGGCTGACCTACGAGCAGTACTTC. It yields the protein CASRTGWLTYEQYF.

This clonotype has just one count. This chain uses TRBV20-1 with TRBJ1-2; D unresolved. The V end lost 6 bases, the J end lost 0 bases, and 5 bases lay between the germline ends. Looked up from germline, CDR1 is DFQATT and CDR2 is SNEGSKA (reference sequence). The CDR3 covers 11 residues. The CDR3 region is CSAWSNYGYTF. For the CDR3, the DNA is TGCAGTGCCTGGTCTAACTATGGCTACACCTTC.

This chain uses TRBV4-1 with TRBJ2-5; D gene ambiguous. V gave up 3 bases and J gave up 4 bases, with 9 bases separating them. The CDR3 is 13 residues long. Germline assignment: CDR1 MGHRA and CDR2 YSYEKL. The CDR3 sequence: CASSHSRRETQYF. As DNA, the CDR3 is TGCGCCAGCAGCCACTCGCGTAGAGAGACCCAGTACTTC.

In the case of this clonotype: An end of the junction does not agree with germline; a read error may underlie this. The chain's CDR3 is CANSLLGPPNTGELFF. CDR3 nucleotide sequence: TGTGCCAACAGTTTACTGGGCCCGCCGAACACCGGGGAGCTGTTTTTT. The rearrangement links TRBV12-3 or TRBV12-4 to TRBJ2-2; no firm D call. The CDR3 runs to 16 residues.